This TCR beta chain was obtained from a study of early stage breast cancer tumors. Across the study: Most invasive tumors, about 75% of the 16, were ER+/PR+/HER2-. Study outcomes and limitations: Most shared enriched TCRB sequences were commonly generated ones.

Clones were sequenced by immunoSEQ multiplex PCR, and TCRdb holds only the in-frame ones, with some missing. In the table there are about 8,000 clones, more than 50% of which are singletons. About 19-50 mg of tumor tissue was diced per sample. As to this clone: The antigen is undetermined.

The CDR3 has 19 amino acids. Germline lookup yields CDR1 SEHNR and CDR2 FQNEAQ (reference sequence). With V trimmed by 7 bases and J by 0 bases, 17 bases remained unmatched. The sequencing sample was made of breast tumor tissue. The source is a person aged 65 to 85 with breast cancer. This chain connects TRBV7-9 to TRBJ2-4; 8 bases are a match to TRBD1. CDR3 in amino acids: CASTRVGQETSKAKNIQYF. As DNA, the CDR3 is TGTGCCAGCACCCGGGTGGGACAGGAGACAAGTAAAGCCAAAAACATTCAGTACTTC. The full variable domain, rest sourced from reference TRBV7-9 and TRBJ2-4, is DTGVSQNPRHKITKRGQNVTFRCDPISEHNRLYWYRQTLGQGPEFLTYFQNEAQLEKSRLLSDRFSAERPKGSFSTLEIQRTEQGDSAMYLCASTRVGQETSKAKNIQYFGAGTRLSVL.